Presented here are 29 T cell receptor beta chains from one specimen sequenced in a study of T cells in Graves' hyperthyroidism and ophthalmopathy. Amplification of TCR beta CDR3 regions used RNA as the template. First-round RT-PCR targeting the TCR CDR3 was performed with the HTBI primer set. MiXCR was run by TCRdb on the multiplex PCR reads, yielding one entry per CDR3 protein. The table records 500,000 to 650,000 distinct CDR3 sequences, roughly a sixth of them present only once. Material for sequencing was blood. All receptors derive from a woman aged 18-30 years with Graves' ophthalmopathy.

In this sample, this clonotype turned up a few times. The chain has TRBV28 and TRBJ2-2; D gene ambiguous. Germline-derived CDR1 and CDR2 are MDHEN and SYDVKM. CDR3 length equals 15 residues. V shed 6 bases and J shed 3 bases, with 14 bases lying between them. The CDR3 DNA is TGTGCCAGCAGGAACGGGCAAGGAGACACCGGGGAGCTGTTTTTT. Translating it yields CASRNGQGDTGELFF.

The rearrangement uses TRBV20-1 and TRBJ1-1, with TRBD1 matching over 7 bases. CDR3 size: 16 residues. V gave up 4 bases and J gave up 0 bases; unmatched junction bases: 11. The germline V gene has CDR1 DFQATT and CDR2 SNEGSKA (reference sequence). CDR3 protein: CSANTHTGAMNTEAFF. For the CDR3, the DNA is TGCAGTGCTAATACCCATACAGGGGCCATGAACACTGAAGCTTTCTTT.

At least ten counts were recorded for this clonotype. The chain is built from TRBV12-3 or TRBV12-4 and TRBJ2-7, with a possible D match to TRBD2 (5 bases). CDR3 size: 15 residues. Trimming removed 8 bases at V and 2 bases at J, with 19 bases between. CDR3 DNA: TGTGCCAGCTCCATCTGGTCAGCGGTCCCCTACGAGCAGTACTTC. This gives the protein CASSIWSAVPYEQYF.

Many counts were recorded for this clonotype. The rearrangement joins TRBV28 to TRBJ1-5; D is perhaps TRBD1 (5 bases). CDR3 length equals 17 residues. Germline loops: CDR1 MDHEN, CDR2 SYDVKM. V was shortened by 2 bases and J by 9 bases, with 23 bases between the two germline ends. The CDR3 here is CASSLNWRDLRLGPQHF. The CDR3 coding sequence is TGTGCCAGCAGTTTAAACTGGAGGGACTTACGTTTGGGGCCCCAGCATTTT. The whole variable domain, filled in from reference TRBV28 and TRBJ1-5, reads DVKVTQSSRYLVKRTGEKVFLECVQDMDHENMFWYRQDPGLGLRLIYFSYDVKMKEKGDIPEGYSVSREKKERFSLILESASTNQTSMYLCASSLNWRDLRLGPQHFGDGTRLSIL.

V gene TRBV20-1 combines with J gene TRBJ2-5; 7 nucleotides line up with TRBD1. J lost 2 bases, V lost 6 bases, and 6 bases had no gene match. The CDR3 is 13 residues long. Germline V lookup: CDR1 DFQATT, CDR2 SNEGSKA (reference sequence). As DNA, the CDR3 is TGCAGTGCGCCAGGGACAGATCAAGAGACCCAGTACTTC. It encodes CSAPGTDQETQYF.

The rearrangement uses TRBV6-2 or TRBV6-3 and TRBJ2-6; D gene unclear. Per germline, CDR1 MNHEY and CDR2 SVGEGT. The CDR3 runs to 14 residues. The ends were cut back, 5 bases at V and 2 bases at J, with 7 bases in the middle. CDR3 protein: CASSLRAGANVLTF. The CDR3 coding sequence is TGTGCCAGCAGTCTAAGGGCTGGGGCCAACGTCCTGACTTTC.

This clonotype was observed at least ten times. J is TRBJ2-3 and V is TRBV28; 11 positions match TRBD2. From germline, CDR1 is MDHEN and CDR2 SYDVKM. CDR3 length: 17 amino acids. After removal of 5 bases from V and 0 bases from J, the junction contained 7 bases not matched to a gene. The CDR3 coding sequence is TGTGCCAGCAGTGCGGGACTAGCGGCCTCTAGCACAGATACGCAGTATTTT. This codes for CASSAGLAASSTDTQYF.

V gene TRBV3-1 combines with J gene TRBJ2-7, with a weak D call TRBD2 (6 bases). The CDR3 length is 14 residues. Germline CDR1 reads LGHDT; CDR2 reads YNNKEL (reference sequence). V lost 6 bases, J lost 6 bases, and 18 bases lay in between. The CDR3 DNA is TGTGCCAGCAGACCGGGACTCTATAGTTCCGAGCAGTACTTC. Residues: CASRPGLYSSEQYF.

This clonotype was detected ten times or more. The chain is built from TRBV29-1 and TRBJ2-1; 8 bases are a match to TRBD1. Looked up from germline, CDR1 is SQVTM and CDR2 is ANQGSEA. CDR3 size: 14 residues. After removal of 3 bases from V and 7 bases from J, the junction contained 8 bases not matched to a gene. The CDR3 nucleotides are TGCAGCGTTGAGGGCAGGGGGCCTAAGAATGAGCAGTTCTTC. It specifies CSVEGRGPKNEQFF.

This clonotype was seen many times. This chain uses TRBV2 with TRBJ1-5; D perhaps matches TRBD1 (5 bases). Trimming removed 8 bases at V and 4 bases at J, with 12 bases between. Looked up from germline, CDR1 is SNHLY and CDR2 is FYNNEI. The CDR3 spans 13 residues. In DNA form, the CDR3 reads TGTGCCAGCGGGGCAGGGTTGAATCAGCCCCAGCATTTT. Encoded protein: CASGAGLNQPQHF.

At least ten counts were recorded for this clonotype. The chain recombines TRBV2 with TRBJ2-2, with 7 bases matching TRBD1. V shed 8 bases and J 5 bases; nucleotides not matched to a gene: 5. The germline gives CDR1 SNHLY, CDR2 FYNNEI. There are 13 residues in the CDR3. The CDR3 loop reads CASEGQQTGELFF. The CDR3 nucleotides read TGTGCCAGCGAGGGACAGCAGACCGGGGAGCTGTTTTTT.

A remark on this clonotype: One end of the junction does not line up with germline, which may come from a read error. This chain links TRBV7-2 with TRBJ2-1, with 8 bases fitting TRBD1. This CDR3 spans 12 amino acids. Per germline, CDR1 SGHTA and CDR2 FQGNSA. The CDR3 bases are TGTGCCAGCAGCTTAGACAGGGGGTTGAGTATCTTC. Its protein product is CASSLDRGLSIF.

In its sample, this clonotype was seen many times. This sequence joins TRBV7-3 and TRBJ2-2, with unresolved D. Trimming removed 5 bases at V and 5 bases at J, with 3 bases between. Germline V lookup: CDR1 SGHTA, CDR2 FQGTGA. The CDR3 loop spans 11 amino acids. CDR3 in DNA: TGTGCCAGCAGCATGACCGGGGAGCTGTTTTTT. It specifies CASSMTGELFF.

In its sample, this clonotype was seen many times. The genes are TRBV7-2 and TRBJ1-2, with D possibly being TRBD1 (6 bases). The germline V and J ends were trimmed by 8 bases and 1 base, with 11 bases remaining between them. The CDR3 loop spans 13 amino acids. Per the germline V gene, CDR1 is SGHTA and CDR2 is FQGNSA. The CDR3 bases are TGTGCCAGCCGAGGACAGCTTAACTATGGCTACACCTTC. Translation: CASRGQLNYGYTF.

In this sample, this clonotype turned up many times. The CDR3, as DNA: TGTGCCAGCAGCCAATCCCCTCGCGAGCAGTACTTC. Protein sequence: CASSQSPREQYF. V is TRBV3-1 and J is TRBJ2-7; no reliable D call. The CDR3 spans 12 residues. V was trimmed by 2 bases and J by 6 bases, leaving 8 bases between them. The germline CDR1 and CDR2 sequences are LGHDT and YNNKEL (reference sequence).

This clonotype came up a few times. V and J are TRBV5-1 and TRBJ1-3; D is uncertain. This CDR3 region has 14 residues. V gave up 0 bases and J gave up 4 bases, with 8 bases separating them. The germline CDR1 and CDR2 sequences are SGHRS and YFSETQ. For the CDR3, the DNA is TGCGCCAGCAGCTTGGAGGCTTACGGAAACACCATATATTTT. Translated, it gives CASSLEAYGNTIYF. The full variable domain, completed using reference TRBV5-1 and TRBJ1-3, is KAGVTQTPRYLIKTRGQQVTLSCSPISGHRSVSWYQQTPGQGLQFLFEYFSETQRNKGNFPGRFSGRQFSNSRSEMNVSTLELGDSALYLCASSLEAYGNTIYFGEGSWLTVV.

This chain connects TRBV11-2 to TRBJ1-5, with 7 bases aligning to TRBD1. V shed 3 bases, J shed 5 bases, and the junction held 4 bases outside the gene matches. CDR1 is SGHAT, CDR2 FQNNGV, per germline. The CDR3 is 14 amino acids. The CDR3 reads CASSFSGGYQPQHF. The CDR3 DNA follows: TGTGCCAGCAGCTTTTCAGGGGGATATCAGCCCCAGCATTTT.

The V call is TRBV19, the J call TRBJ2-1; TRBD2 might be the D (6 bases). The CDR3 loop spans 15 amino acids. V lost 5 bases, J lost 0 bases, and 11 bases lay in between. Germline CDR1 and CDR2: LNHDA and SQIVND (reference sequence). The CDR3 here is CASSSLEGSYNEQFF. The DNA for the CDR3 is TGTGCCAGTAGTTCCCTGGAGGGCTCCTACAATGAGCAGTTCTTC.

CDR3 nucleotide sequence: TGCAGTGCCCTCGATTCGGGGACTAGCGGGAGGGACTACAATGAGCAGTTCTTC. It translates to CSALDSGTSGRDYNEQFF. The chain uses TRBV20-1 and TRBJ2-1, with 16 bases aligning to TRBD2. Trimming removed 6 bases from V and 3 bases from J; junction bases left unmatched: 11. The CDR3 runs to 18 residues. Germline V lookup: CDR1 DFQATT, CDR2 SNEGSKA (reference sequence).

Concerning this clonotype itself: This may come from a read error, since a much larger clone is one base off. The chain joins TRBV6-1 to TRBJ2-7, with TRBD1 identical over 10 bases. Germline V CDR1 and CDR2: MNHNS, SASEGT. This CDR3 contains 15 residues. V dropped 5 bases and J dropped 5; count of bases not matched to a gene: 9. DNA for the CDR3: TGTGCCAGCAGTCCGGGACAGGGGATATCCCACGAGCAGTACTTC. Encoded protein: CASSPGQGISHEQYF.

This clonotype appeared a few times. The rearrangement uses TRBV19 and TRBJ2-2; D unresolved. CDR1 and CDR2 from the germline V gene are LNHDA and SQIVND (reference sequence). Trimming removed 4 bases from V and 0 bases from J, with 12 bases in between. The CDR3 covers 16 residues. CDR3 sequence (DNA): TGTGCCAGTAGTAAGATGGACGGTGCGAACACCGGGGAGCTGTTTTTT. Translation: CASSKMDGANTGELFF. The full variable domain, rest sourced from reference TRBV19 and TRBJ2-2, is DGGITQSPKYLFRKEGQNVTLSCEQNLNHDAMYWYRQDPGQGLRLIYYSQIVNDFQKGDIAEGYSVSREKKESFPLTVTSAQKNPTAFYLCASSKMDGANTGELFFGEGSRLTVL.

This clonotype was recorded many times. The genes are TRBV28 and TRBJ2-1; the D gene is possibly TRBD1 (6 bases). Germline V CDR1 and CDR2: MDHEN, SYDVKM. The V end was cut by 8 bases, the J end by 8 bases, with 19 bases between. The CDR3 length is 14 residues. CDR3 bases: TGTGCCAGCTCCCTCGGACAGATCGGCGATGAGCAGTTCTTC. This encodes CASSLGQIGDEQFF.

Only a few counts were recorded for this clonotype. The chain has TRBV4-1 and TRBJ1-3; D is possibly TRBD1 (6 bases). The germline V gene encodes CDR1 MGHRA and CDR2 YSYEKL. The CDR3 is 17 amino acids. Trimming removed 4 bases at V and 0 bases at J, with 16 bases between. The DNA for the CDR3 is TGCGCCAGCAGCCCACTGATCAGGGGTGGCTCTGGAAACACCATATATTTT. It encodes CASSPLIRGGSGNTIYF.

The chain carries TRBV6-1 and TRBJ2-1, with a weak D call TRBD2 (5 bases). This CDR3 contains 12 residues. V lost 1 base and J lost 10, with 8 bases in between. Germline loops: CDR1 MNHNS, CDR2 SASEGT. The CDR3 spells CASSEGTSEQFF. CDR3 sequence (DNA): TGTGCCAGCAGTGAAGGGACTTCGGAGCAGTTCTTC.

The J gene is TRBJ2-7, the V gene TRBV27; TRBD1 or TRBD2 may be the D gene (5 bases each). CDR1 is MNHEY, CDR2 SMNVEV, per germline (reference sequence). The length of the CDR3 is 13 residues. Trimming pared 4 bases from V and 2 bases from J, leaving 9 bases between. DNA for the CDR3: TGTGCCAGCAGTTACGAGGGGACCTACGAGCAGTACTTC. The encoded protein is CASSYEGTYEQYF.

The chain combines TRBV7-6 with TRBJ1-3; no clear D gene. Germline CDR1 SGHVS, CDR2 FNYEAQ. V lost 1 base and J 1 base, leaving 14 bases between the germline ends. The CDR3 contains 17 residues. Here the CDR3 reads CASSLEGRTYSGNTIYF. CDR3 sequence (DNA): TGTGCCAGCAGCTTAGAGGGTCGGACCTATTCTGGAAACACCATATATTTT.

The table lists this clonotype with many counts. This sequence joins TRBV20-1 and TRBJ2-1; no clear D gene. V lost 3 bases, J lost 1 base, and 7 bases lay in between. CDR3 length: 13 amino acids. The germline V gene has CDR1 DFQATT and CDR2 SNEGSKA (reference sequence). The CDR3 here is CSARVGSYNEQFF. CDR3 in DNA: TGCAGTGCTAGGGTGGGATCCTACAATGAGCAGTTCTTC.

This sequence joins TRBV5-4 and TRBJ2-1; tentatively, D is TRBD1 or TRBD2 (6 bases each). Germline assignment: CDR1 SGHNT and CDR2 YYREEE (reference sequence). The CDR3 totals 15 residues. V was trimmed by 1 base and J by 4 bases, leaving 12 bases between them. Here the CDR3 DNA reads TGTGCCAGCAGCTTGTGGGGGGCAAGGTACAATGAGCAGTTCTTC. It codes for CASSLWGARYNEQFF.

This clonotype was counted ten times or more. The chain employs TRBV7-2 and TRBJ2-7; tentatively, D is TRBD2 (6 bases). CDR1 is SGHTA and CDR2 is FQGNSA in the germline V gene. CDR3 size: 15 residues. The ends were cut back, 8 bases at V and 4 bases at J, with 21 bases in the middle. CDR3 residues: CASSPRGTGNYEQYF. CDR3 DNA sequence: TGTGCCAGCTCACCACGGGGGACTGGGAATTACGAGCAGTACTTC. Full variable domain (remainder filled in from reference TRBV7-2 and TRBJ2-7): GAGVSQSPSNKVTEKGKDVELRCDPISGHTALYWYRQSLGQGLEFLIYFQGNSAPDKSGLPSDRFSAERTGGSVSTLTIQRTQQEDSAVYLCASSPRGTGNYEQYFGPGTRLTVT.